This passage covers 10 T cell receptor beta chains from one sample sequenced in a study of beta chain features in type 1 diabetes. Regarding the study as a whole: Among patients with Type 1 diabetes, TCRB CDR3s were moderately but significantly shorter in every one of the four CD4+ subsets.

The entirety of the isolated RNA underwent reverse transcription, so expressed TCRB transcripts were sequenced. Repertoires were generated with immunoSEQ multiplex PCR, while TCRdb's copy carries only in-frame clones and drops some. The sample has 600,000 or so clones, around 15% seen once. The antigens these receptors bind are not known. The sample was naive CD4+ T cells from blood. The receptors here all came from a man between 18 and 29 years old with type 1 diabetes.

J is TRBJ2-1 and V is TRBV7-3; 7 nucleotides align to TRBD1. V gave up 5 bases and J gave up 9 bases; unmatched junction bases: 4. The CDR3 is made up of 12 amino acids. Germline V lookup: CDR1 SGHTA, CDR2 FQGTGA. The CDR3 coding sequence is TGTGCCAGCAGCCTAAACAGGGGTGAGCAGTTCTTC. It is translated as CASSLNRGEQFF.

This chain links TRBV6-5 with TRBJ2-3; either TRBD1 or TRBD2 may fit D (5 bases each). Germline lookup yields CDR1 MNHEY and CDR2 SVGAGI. The CDR3 contains 13 residues. Trimming took 3 bases from V and 8 from J, leaving 12 bases between them. The CDR3 coding sequence is TGTGCCAGCAGTTATTCTACTGGGGGTACGCAGTATTTT. Translating it yields CASSYSTGGTQYF.

This clone showed up just a few times. Other DNA sequences from this sample encode an identical CDR3 as well. CDR3 DNA sequence: TGTGCCAGCTCACCGGACAGACAAGAGACCCAGTACTTC. The encoded protein is CASSPDRQETQYF. V and J are TRBV18 and TRBJ2-5, with D tentatively TRBD1 (6 bases). The germline CDR1 and CDR2 sequences are KGHSH and LQKENI. The germline V and J ends were trimmed by 3 bases and 2 bases, with 7 bases remaining between them. This CDR3 region has 13 residues.

The chain's CDR3 is CASSSGQGRGYGYTF. The CDR3 DNA reads as TGTGCCAGCAGTTCGGGACAGGGTAGGGGCTATGGCTACACCTTC. The chain links TRBV28 to TRBJ1-2, with 9 positions matching TRBD1. V shed 4 bases, J shed 4 bases, and the junction held 7 bases outside the gene matches. The germline V gene encodes CDR1 MDHEN and CDR2 SYDVKM. This CDR3 spans 15 amino acids.

This clone was seen a few times. The CDR3 DNA is TGCGCCAGCAGCCAAGATCTGGACAGGGGCAGCAATCAGCCCCAGCATTTT. Residues: CASSQDLDRGSNQPQHF. V usage is TRBV4-1 and J usage is TRBJ1-5; TRBD1 matches 9 bases. Germline V gene sequence: CDR1 MGHRA, CDR2 YSYEKL. Trimming cost V 0 bases and J 1 base; bases outside gene matches: 4. This CDR3 comprises 17 residues.

The sample holds a few counts of this clone. The CDR3 nucleotides are TGTGCTCACGGCGCCCCTGAAGCTTTCTTT. It is translated as CAHGAPEAFF. The chain uses TRBV7-2 and TRBJ1-1, with D uncertain. The CDR3 is 10 amino acids. Germline CDR1 reads SGHTA; CDR2 reads FQGNSA.

This clone occurred a few times. CDR3 loop: CASSLARENEAFF. CDR3 DNA: TGTGCCAGCAGCTTAGCCAGGGAAAATGAAGCTTTCTTT. The rearrangement joins TRBV7-9 to TRBJ1-1; a weak D match, TRBD1 (5 bases). Trimming took 0 bases from V and 7 from J, leaving 9 bases between them. CDR3 length: 13 amino acids. The germline gives CDR1 SEHNR, CDR2 FQNEAQ (reference sequence).

This clone came up a few times. The genes are TRBV30 and TRBJ2-2, with 12 bases that match TRBD2. This CDR3 region has 17 residues. Germline values: CDR1 GTSNPN, CDR2 SVGIG (reference sequence). V trimming: 1 base; J trimming: 4 bases; junction bases outside the gene matches: 7. CDR3 amino acids: CAWSALAGGASTGELFF. The DNA of the CDR3 is TGTGCCTGGAGTGCGCTAGCGGGAGGGGCGAGCACCGGGGAGCTGTTTTTT.

The chain couples TRBV15 to TRBJ2-7; D is uncertain. The CDR3 consists of 16 residues. Germline-derived CDR1 and CDR2 are LNHNV and YYDKDF (reference sequence). Between the trimmed V and J ends, which lost 0 bases and 0 bases, there was a span of 12 bases. For the CDR3, the DNA is TGTGCCACCAGCAGAGATCACGCCGCTCGCTCCTACGAGCAGTACTTC. As protein: CATSRDHAARSYEQYF.

In this sample, this clone turned up a few times. The CDR3 region has the DNA TGTGCCAGCAGTTCCCTAGCGGGAGGAGGGTACGAGCAGTACTTC. This translates into CASSSLAGGGYEQYF. The chain joins TRBV6-5 to TRBJ2-7; 11 bases align to TRBD2. The CDR3 is 15 amino acids. The germline CDR1 and CDR2 sequences are MNHEY and SVGAGI. J lost 4 bases, V lost 4 bases, and 6 bases had no gene match.